These 30 T cell receptor beta chains were all obtained from the same sample, sequenced in a study of Graves' ophthalmopathy and Graves' hyperthyroidism. RNA transcripts served as template for amplifying TCR beta CDR3 sequences. First-round RT-PCR employed HTBI primers, with a second-round multiplex PCR after it. TCRdb reanalysed the multiplex PCR reads using MiXCR and keeps one entry per CDR3 protein. The repertoire consists of roughly 500,000 distinct CDR3 sequences, with roughly 14% occurring once and the leading ten covering around 9.8%. The sequenced sample consisted of blood. The receptor set was obtained from a woman aged 25-40 years with Graves' ophthalmopathy.

The chain employs TRBV6-1 and TRBJ2-2; D remains ambiguous. Germline lookup yields CDR1 MNHNS and CDR2 SASEGT. This CDR3 is built from 15 residues. The V end lost 0 bases, the J end lost 1 base, and 6 bases lay between the germline ends. This CDR3 is CASSEAAGNTGELFF. CDR3 DNA sequence: TGTGCCAGCAGTGAAGCAGCAGGGAACACCGGGGAGCTGTTTTTT.

This clonotype was seen ten or more times. The rearrangement uses TRBV12-3 or TRBV12-4 and TRBJ1-1; unclear D gene. This CDR3 spans 11 amino acids. V dropped 3 bases and J dropped 11 bases, with 10 bases sitting between them. CDR3 amino acids: CASSLGSSAFF. CDR3 nucleotide sequence: TGTGCCAGCAGTTTGGGTAGCTCCGCTTTCTTT.

This clonotype has a count of ten or more. CDR3 sequence reads: CASSERTGGSNTEAFF. CDR3 nucleotide sequence: TGTGCCAGCAGTGAACGTACCGGGGGATCGAACACTGAAGCTTTCTTT. This chain uses TRBV25-1 with TRBJ1-1, with a tentative D call TRBD1 (5 bases). V was clipped by 2 bases and J by 1 base, with 14 bases between them. The CDR3 has 16 residues. Germline CDR1 is MGHDK and CDR2 is SYGVNS. Together with reference TRBV25-1 and TRBJ1-1, the CDR3 gives the full variable domain: EADIYQTPRYLVIGTGKKITLECSQTMGHDKMYWYQQDPGMELHLIHYSYGVNSTEKGDLSSESTVSRIRTEHFPLTLESARPSHTSQYLCASSERTGGSNTEAFFGQGTRLTVV.

The chain joins TRBV12-3 or TRBV12-4 to TRBJ1-2; 7 bases are a match to TRBD1. The trim removed 2 bases at V and 6 bases at J, leaving 15 bases unmatched. This CDR3 has 17 amino acids. DNA of the CDR3: TGTGCCAGCAGTTTATATCTCAGGAGGGGGCTAACTGATGGCTACACCTTC. This codes for CASSLYLRRGLTDGYTF.

In this sample, this clonotype turned up many times. CDR3 amino acids: CASSFWYQETQYF. The CDR3 DNA reads as TGTGCCAGCAGTTTTTGGTACCAAGAGACCCAGTACTTC. The chain has TRBV12-3 or TRBV12-4 and TRBJ2-5; D not resolved. Trimming cost V 3 bases and J 0 bases, with 5 bases left between them. This CDR3 comprises 13 residues.

This clonotype showed up many times. This sequence joins TRBV11-2 and TRBJ1-1; the match to TRBD1 covers 7 bases. The CDR3 has 15 residues. V trimming: 5 bases; J trimming: 1 base; junction bases outside the gene matches: 7. The germline gives CDR1 SGHAT, CDR2 FQNNGV. The CDR3, as DNA: TGTGCCAGCAGCGCGGAGGGGACAGAGAACACTGAAGCTTTCTTT. It is translated as CASSAEGTENTEAFF.

This clonotype was detected only a few times. The chain joins TRBV18 to TRBJ1-1; D gene ambiguous. Per the germline V gene, CDR1 is KGHSH and CDR2 is LQKENI. Deletions cut 5 bases from V and 2 bases from J, with 15 bases between. CDR3 size: 15 residues. The CDR3 DNA reads as TGTGCCAGCTCAGCGACGATCGGGTATAACACTGAAGCTTTCTTT. Its translation: CASSATIGYNTEAFF.

At least ten counts were recorded for this clonotype. This chain uses TRBV6-2 or TRBV6-3 with TRBJ1-6, with D hard to call. Germline CDR1 is MNHEY and CDR2 is SVGEGT. V gave up 6 bases and J gave up 7 bases, with 10 bases separating them. CDR3 length equals 13 residues. CDR3 nucleotide sequence: TGTGCCAGCAGCCCCCAGGTGAATTCACCCCTCCACTTT. It translates to CASSPQVNSPLHF.

This clonotype was observed many times. The chain employs TRBV4-2 and TRBJ1-2, with a weak D call TRBD1 (6 bases). The V gene's germline CDR1 is LGHNA and CDR2 YNFKEQ. The CDR3 extends over 13 amino acids. Trimming removed 3 bases from V and 4 bases from J, with 9 bases in between. In DNA, the CDR3 is TGTGCCAGCAGCCAGACAGGTTCCTATGGCTACACCTTC. Amino acids: CASSQTGSYGYTF.

The sample holds many counts of this clonotype. V and J are TRBV3-1 and TRBJ1-2; tentative D call: TRBD1 (6 bases). There are 15 residues in the CDR3. V lost 4 bases and J 8 bases, leaving 20 bases between the germline ends. Germline V lookup: CDR1 LGHDT, CDR2 YNNKEL (reference sequence). DNA for the CDR3: TGTGCCAGCAGCCCGACGACCAGGGGAAGCGGGGGCTACACCTTC. Translated: CASSPTTRGSGGYTF. The full variable domain, rest sourced from reference TRBV3-1 and TRBJ1-2, is DTAVSQTPKYLVTQMGNDKSIKCEQNLGHDTMYWYKQDSKKFLKIMFSYNNKELIINETVPNRFSPKSPDKAHLNLHINSLELGDSAVYFCASSPTTRGSGGYTFGSGTRLTVV.

This clonotype was observed at least ten times. V and J are TRBV7-2 and TRBJ1-2, with TRBD1 as a possible D gene (5 bases). In germline, CDR1 is SGHTA, CDR2 FQGNSA. V was pared by 8 bases and J by 4 bases, with 17 bases between. The CDR3 is 14 residues long. The CDR3 DNA reads as TGTGCCAGCCCCAAAAAGGGGAATAGCTATGGCTACACCTTC. Translated, it gives CASPKKGNSYGYTF.

This clonotype was counted ten times or more. This chain uses TRBV10-3 with TRBJ1-5, with D uncertain. CDR1 is ENHRY and CDR2 is SYGVKD in the germline V gene. The length of the CDR3 is 13 residues. Trimming took off 6 bases at V and 4 bases at J, with 10 bases between the two ends. The CDR3 is CAISEPGNQPQHF. The CDR3 DNA follows: TGTGCCATCAGCGAGCCGGGAAATCAGCCCCAGCATTTT.

For this clonotype: Sequence at one end of the junction differs from germline and may be a read error. The chain links TRBV15 to TRBJ1-1, with 9 positions matching TRBD1. The CDR3 loop spans 15 amino acids. Germline-derived CDR1 and CDR2 are LNHNV and YYDKDF (reference sequence). The CDR3 DNA is TGTGCCACCAGCCGAGACAGGGGGTCGAACACTGAAGCTTTCTTT. Residues: CATSRDRGSNTEAFF.

This clonotype was detected many times. This chain connects TRBV6-4 to TRBJ2-4; 16 bases line up with TRBD2. V lost 6 bases, J lost 0 bases, and 8 bases stayed unmatched. The CDR3 is 19 residues long. Germline V gene sequence: CDR1 MRHNA, CDR2 SNTAGT. The DNA of the CDR3 is TGTGCCAGCAGCCGAGGGACTAGCGGGAGGGGATTAGCCAAAAACATTCAGTACTTC. Translation: CASSRGTSGRGLAKNIQYF.

The chain combines TRBV20-1 with TRBJ2-6; 8 bases agree with TRBD1. This CDR3 has 19 amino acids. Germline V lookup: CDR1 DFQATT, CDR2 SNEGSKA (reference sequence). The V segment lost 3 bases and the J segment 0 bases; nucleotides outside the gene matches: 13. This chain's CDR3 is CSASLPQGVRPSGANVLTF. CDR3 DNA sequence: TGCAGTGCTAGTTTGCCACAGGGGGTTAGACCCTCTGGGGCCAACGTCCTGACTTTC.

This clonotype was observed at least ten times. The V gene is TRBV20-1, the J gene TRBJ1-2; weak D call: TRBD1 (5 bases). CDR3 length: 14 residues. Germline V CDR1 and CDR2: DFQATT, SNEGSKA (reference sequence). V lost 2 bases, J lost 5 bases, and 15 bases lay in between. The CDR3 DNA sequence: TGCAGTGCTAGATGGCTGGACACGGGATATGGCTACACCTTC. The encoded protein is CSARWLDTGYGYTF.

J is TRBJ2-5 and V is TRBV12-3 or TRBV12-4, with 7 bases matching TRBD1. With V trimmed by 3 bases and J by 2 bases, 6 bases remained unmatched. This CDR3 is built from 15 residues. CDR3 sequence reads: CASSFGTAVQETQYF. CDR3 DNA sequence: TGTGCCAGCAGTTTTGGGACAGCCGTACAAGAGACCCAGTACTTC.

This clonotype was detected only a few times. V and J are TRBV19 and TRBJ2-1, with 8 bases lining up with TRBD2. The V gene end was trimmed by 6 bases and the J gene end by 9 bases; junction bases not matched to a gene: 10. This CDR3 has 14 residues. Germline V gene sequence: CDR1 LNHDA, CDR2 SQIVND (reference sequence). The CDR3 sequence is CASRPGLEFGEQFF. Here the CDR3 DNA reads TGTGCCAGTAGACCGGGACTAGAGTTTGGTGAGCAGTTCTTC.

The table lists this clonotype with many counts. The gene calls are TRBV6-2 or TRBV6-3 and TRBJ1-1; TRBD1 aligns across 9 bases. The CDR3 length is 16 residues. Germline V gene data show CDR1 as MNHEY and CDR2 as SVGEGT. The ends lost 6 bases at V and 4 bases at J; junction bases unmatched: 12. CDR3 residues: CASRPIYRGRITEAFF. DNA of the CDR3: TGTGCCAGCAGACCCATCTACAGGGGGCGAATCACTGAAGCTTTCTTT.

This chain uses TRBV11-2 with TRBJ2-7, with unresolved D. Deletions cut 5 bases from V and 2 bases from J, with 19 bases between. The CDR3 contains 16 residues. Germline CDR1 reads SGHAT; CDR2 reads FQNNGV. CDR3 protein: CASSPSQGGLAYEQYF. The CDR3 DNA reads TGTGCCAGCAGCCCAAGTCAAGGTGGCCTAGCCTACGAGCAGTACTTC. Based on the CDR3 plus reference TRBV11-2 and TRBJ2-7, the full variable domain is EAGVAQSPRYKIIEKRQSVAFWCNPISGHATLYWYQQILGQGPKLLIQFQNNGVVDDSQLPKDRFSAERLKGVDSTLKIQPAKLEDSAVYLCASSPSQGGLAYEQYFGPGTRLTVT.

This clonotype was observed at least ten times. V usage is TRBV7-9 and J usage is TRBJ1-2; the D gene is possibly TRBD1 (5 bases). V lost 1 base to trimming and J lost 5 bases, with 14 bases between them. Germline V gene data show CDR1 as SEHNR and CDR2 as FQNEAQ (reference sequence). CDR3 length: 15 amino acids. The DNA for the CDR3 is TGTGCCAGCAGCTTAGTGGCAGGGCTCCCGTATGGCTACACCTTC. Amino acids: CASSLVAGLPYGYTF.

The table lists this clonotype with many counts. The chain combines TRBV6-1 with TRBJ1-5; 8 nucleotides align to TRBD1. CDR1 and CDR2 from the germline V gene are MNHNS and SASEGT. This CDR3 has 13 amino acids. V was clipped by 5 bases and J by 4 bases; unmatched bases: 1. CDR3 protein: CASSRTGNQPQHF. CDR3 nucleotide sequence: TGTGCCAGCAGTAGGACAGGGAATCAGCCCCAGCATTTT.

In its sample, this clonotype was seen many times. This chain links TRBV12-3 or TRBV12-4 with TRBJ1-6, with TRBD1 identical over 7 bases. The V segment lost 2 bases and the J segment 6 bases; nucleotides outside the gene matches: 1. The CDR3 length is 14 residues. The CDR3 DNA is TGTGCCAGCAGTTTATCAGGGGGTAATTCACCCCTCCACTTT. It codes for CASSLSGGNSPLHF.

This clonotype turned up a few times. The genes are TRBV12-3 or TRBV12-4 and TRBJ2-7; 10 positions agree with TRBD1. CDR3 length: 13 amino acids. Trimming removed 6 bases from V and 2 bases from J; junction bases left unmatched: 1. In DNA, the CDR3 is TGTGCCAGCAGGGGACAGGGGACCTACGAGCAGTACTTC. Translating gives CASRGQGTYEQYF.

This clonotype came up many times. The chain joins TRBV7-9 to TRBJ2-5; D not resolved. CDR1 SEHNR and CDR2 FQNEAQ come from the germline V gene (reference sequence). The CDR3 totals 13 residues. The V end lost 2 bases, the J end lost 2 bases, and 6 bases lay between the germline ends. DNA of the CDR3: TGTGCCAGCAGCTTATCCCAGCAAGAGACCCAGTACTTC. Amino acid sequence: CASSLSQQETQYF.

The chain combines TRBV5-1 with TRBJ1-1, with 8 bases fitting TRBD1. This CDR3 comprises 14 residues. The germline gives CDR1 SGHRS, CDR2 YFSETQ. Trimming cost V 5 bases and J 5 bases; bases outside gene matches: 8. CDR3 coding DNA: TGCGCCAGCAGTCCAGGGGGCTGGGCAACTGAAGCTTTCTTT. Its protein product is CASSPGGWATEAFF.

In DNA, the CDR3 is TGTGCCACCAGCAGCCTAACTTTACATCAAGAGACCCAGTACTTC. Translating it yields CATSSLTLHQETQYF. The chain joins TRBV15 to TRBJ2-5, with unresolved D. V lost 3 bases to trimming and J lost 2 bases, with 13 bases between them. Germline-derived CDR1 and CDR2 are LNHNV and YYDKDF (reference sequence). This CDR3 contains 15 residues. Using reference TRBV15 and TRBJ2-5 for the parts outside the CDR3, the full variable domain is DAMVIQNPRYQVTQFGKPVTLSCSQTLNHNVMYWYQQKSSQAPKLLFHYYDKDFNNEADTPDNFQSRRPNTSFCFLDIRSPGLGDTAMYLCATSSLTLHQETQYFGPGTRLLVL.

This clonotype was detected a few times. A much bigger clone sits one base away, suggesting this may be a read error. The V call is TRBV6-1, the J call TRBJ2-7, with 11 nucleotides matching TRBD1. Germline lookup yields CDR1 MNHNS and CDR2 SASEGT. The CDR3 extends over 15 amino acids. Trimming removed 3 bases from V and 4 bases from J; junction bases left unmatched: 5. This CDR3 is CASSDPGQGEYEQYF. In DNA form, the CDR3 reads TGTGCCAGCAGTGATCCGGGACAGGGGGAGTACGAGCAGTACTTC.

At least ten counts were recorded for this clonotype. The CDR3 here is CASSLGRPYNQPQHF. The CDR3 DNA reads TGTGCCAGCAGCTTAGGCAGACCGTACAATCAGCCCCAGCATTTT. The V call is TRBV7-2, the J call TRBJ1-5; D gene ambiguous. The CDR3 has 15 amino acids. Germline CDR1 reads SGHTA; CDR2 reads FQGNSA. Trimming removed 1 base at V and 3 bases at J, with 10 bases between.

This clonotype has just a few counts. This chain connects TRBV15 to TRBJ1-5, with a tentative D call TRBD1 (6 bases). This CDR3 is 14 amino acids long. The V end lost 1 base, the J end lost 4 bases, and 8 bases lay between the germline ends. Germline CDR1 LNHNV, CDR2 YYDKDF (reference sequence). The CDR3 reads CATSRGTANQPQHF. The CDR3 DNA reads TGTGCCACCAGCAGAGGGACAGCAAATCAGCCCCAGCATTTT.